The entry below gives a single T cell receptor beta chain sequence along with its context. The data originate from a study of blood T cell repertoires in COVID-19. The overall study: Material from acute and convalescent COVID-19 was sourced from the United States, Italy and Spain. In each case, the material was cDNA or gDNA derived from T cells, B-cell-depleted T cells, or PBMCs.

Germline loops: CDR1 SGHTS, CDR2 YDEGEE. V was clipped by 4 bases and J by 4 bases; unmatched bases: 3. This CDR3 has 15 residues. Original processing notes: Counts of nucleated cells, estimated from reference gene primer amplification, were obtained. This table comes from immunoSEQ multiplex PCR, and its TCRdb copy is limited to in-frame clones, with some not included. The V and J calls and clone size are taken from that table; D and trimming were inferred from the DNA. The sample includes more than 200,000 clones, approximately 91% of them seen just once. The receptor was derived from a human donor in a cohort sampled during active COVID-19. The sequencing sample was made of peripheral blood. The V call is TRBV5-8, the J call TRBJ2-1, with 12 nucleotides matching TRBD2. The CDR3 DNA is TGTGCCAGCAGCACCGGGACTAGCGGGTACAATGAGCAGTTCTTC. It yields the protein CASSTGTSGYNEQFF. Supplemented by reference TRBV5-8 and TRBJ2-1, the full variable domain reads EAGVTQSPTHLIKTRGQQATLRCSPISGHTSVYWYQQALGLGLQFLLWYDEGEERNRGNFPPRFSGRQFPNYSSELNVNALELEDSALYLCASSTGTSGYNEQFFGPGTRLTVL.